These 32 T cell receptor beta chains were all obtained from the same sample, sequenced in a study of HIV-infected patients and healthy controls (dated by TCRdb to the mid-2010s). Whole blood was used without cell fractionation, so the repertoire reflected all unsorted peripheral T cells. Libraries were constructed by 5' RACE. The sample was run on an Illumina MiSeq. SuperScript III was used to reverse transcribe 500 ng RNA with primers targeting the alpha and beta constant regions. Separate alpha and beta chain libraries were made by chain-specific third strand synthesis with multiplexing indices. TCRdb redid the processing of the public reads, applying fastp at Q25 and MiXCR, and retained in-frame beta chains. Each record represents a unique CDR3 protein, reported with the most common genes and DNA among its rows. In this sample the table shows about 17,000 distinct CDR3 sequences, around 5.5% of which occur a single time. 1.5% to 2% of the sample comes from the top ten.

Sequencing used blood. The receptors originated from an adult in good health.

This clonotype showed up many times. The rearrangement joins TRBV5-1 to TRBJ1-5; D may be TRBD1 (5 bases). The V and J ends lost 4 bases and 5 bases respectively, with 13 bases between them. The germline V gene has CDR1 SGHRS and CDR2 YFSETQ. The length of the CDR3 is 14 residues. The CDR3 sequence: CASSRAAGDQPQHF. DNA of the CDR3: TGCGCCAGCAGCCGTGCAGCGGGGGATCAGCCCCAGCATTTT.

This clonotype is labeled as medium-sized. The chain carries TRBV15 and TRBJ1-5; 11 bases line up with TRBD1. Looked up from germline, CDR1 is LNHNV and CDR2 is YYDKDF (reference sequence). The V and J ends lost 5 bases and 3 bases, in that order; junction bases with no gene match: 6. The CDR3 runs 16 residues. The CDR3 reads CATSQGQGAFNQPQHF. CDR3 nucleotides: TGTGCCACCAGCCAAGGACAGGGGGCCTTCAATCAGCCCCAGCATTTT.

This clonotype showed up just a few times. J is TRBJ2-1 and V is TRBV11-1, with D tentatively TRBD2 (6 bases). CDR1 and CDR2 (germline): SGHAT, FQDESV (reference sequence). The V end was cut by 5 bases, the J end by 4 bases, with 15 bases between. This CDR3 is built from 15 residues. In nucleotides, the CDR3 is TGTGCCAGCAGCCTGGGGACTCCCGTATACAATGAGCAGTTCTTC. This gives the protein CASSLGTPVYNEQFF. Variable domain in full (rest from reference TRBV11-1 and TRBJ2-1): EAEVAQSPRYKITEKSQAVAFWCDPISGHATLYWYRQILGQGPELLVQFQDESVVDDSQLPKDRFSAERLKGVDSTLKIQPAELGDSAMYLCASSLGTPVYNEQFFGPGTRLTVL.

This clonotype was detected ten times or more. The V and J genes are TRBV7-2 and TRBJ2-4, with unresolved D. V was clipped by 5 bases and J by 0 bases, with 14 bases between them. There are 16 residues in the CDR3. Germline V gene data show CDR1 as SGHTA and CDR2 as FQGNSA. The CDR3 spells CASSPRATQAKNIQYF. In DNA, the CDR3 is TGTGCCAGCAGCCCAAGGGCCACCCAAGCCAAAAACATTCAGTACTTC. The variable domain in full, with the rest retrieved from reference TRBV7-2 and TRBJ2-4, is GAGVSQSPSNKVTEKGKDVELRCDPISGHTALYWYRQSLGQGLEFLIYFQGNSAPDKSGLPSDRFSAERTGGSVSTLTIQRTQQEDSAVYLCASSPRATQAKNIQYFGAGTRLSVL.

This clonotype was picked up many times. This chain connects TRBV6-6 to TRBJ2-5; 9 bases are a match to TRBD2. Germline V gene sequence: CDR1 MNHNY, CDR2 SVGAGI (reference sequence). Losses at the gene ends were 4 bases for V and 0 bases for J; bases not matched to a gene: 12. CDR3 length equals 18 residues. CDR3 loop: CASSSRIAGDRYQETQYF. The CDR3 region has the DNA TGTGCCAGCAGTTCCCGAATAGCGGGGGATCGGTACCAAGAGACCCAGTACTTC.

In this sample, this clonotype turned up many times. The rearrangement joins TRBV7-9 to TRBJ2-3; no clear D. The germline V and J ends were trimmed by 4 bases and 8 bases, with 13 bases remaining between them. CDR1 SEHNR and CDR2 FQNEAQ come from the germline V gene (reference sequence). This CDR3 is built from 13 residues. CDR3 DNA sequence: TGTGCCAGCAGCTCTCAAAGTTTGGGTACGCAGTATTTT. Encoded protein: CASSSQSLGTQYF.

The sample holds many counts of this clonotype. This chain uses TRBV5-5 with TRBJ2-3; tentatively, D is TRBD1 (5 bases). The CDR3 runs to 16 residues. The V end was cut by 0 bases, the J end by 9 bases, with 20 bases between. CDR1 SGHKS and CDR2 YYEKEE come from the germline V gene (reference sequence). The CDR3 sequence: CASSLGQSVQKGTQYF. CDR3 coding DNA: TGTGCCAGCAGCTTGGGTCAGAGCGTTCAGAAGGGGACGCAGTATTTT.

This clonotype was picked up many times. The V call is TRBV5-1, the J call TRBJ2-3; D is possibly TRBD1 (6 bases). The CDR3 length is 14 residues. V was pared by 2 bases and J by 4 bases, with 11 bases between. Germline CDR1 reads SGHRS; CDR2 reads YFSETQ. The CDR3 spells CASSLGGTSDTQYF. CDR3 coding DNA: TGCGCCAGCAGCTTAGGGGGTACCTCAGATACGCAGTATTTT.

This clonotype was seen at least ten times. The rearrangement uses TRBV2 and TRBJ2-2; weak D call: TRBD2 (5 bases). In germline, CDR1 is SNHLY, CDR2 FYNNEI. The germline V and J ends were trimmed by 4 bases and 2 bases, with 11 bases remaining between them. The CDR3 has 15 amino acids. CDR3 sequence reads: CASSGVGGNTGELFF. In DNA form, the CDR3 reads TGTGCCAGCAGTGGAGTCGGAGGAAACACCGGGGAGCTGTTTTTT.

In this sample, this clonotype turned up many times. The V and J genes are TRBV3-1 and TRBJ1-1, with a weak D call TRBD1 (5 bases). Trimming stripped 1 base from V and 1 base from J, with 16 bases between. This CDR3 has 17 residues. The germline V gene encodes CDR1 LGHDT and CDR2 YNNKEL (reference sequence). Here the CDR3 DNA reads TGTGCCAGCAGCCAAGCCCCTTGGGGGACGGGGAACACTGAAGCTTTCTTT. Amino acids: CASSQAPWGTGNTEAFF. The whole variable domain, filled in from reference TRBV3-1 and TRBJ1-1, reads DTAVSQTPKYLVTQMGNDKSIKCEQNLGHDTMYWYKQDSKKFLKIMFSYNNKELIINETVPNRFSPKSPDKAHLNLHINSLELGDSAVYFCASSQAPWGTGNTEAFFGQGTRLTVV.

This clonotype was counted many times. The chain has TRBV12-3 or TRBV12-4 and TRBJ1-2; 8 bases match TRBD1. J lost 7 bases, V lost 7 bases, and 20 bases had no gene match. The CDR3 has 17 residues. The CDR3 loop is CASTIRHTPGGPGGYTF. The CDR3 coding sequence is TGTGCCAGCACCATTCGGCACACTCCAGGGGGCCCCGGTGGCTACACCTTC.

This clonotype was detected ten times or more. This chain connects TRBV19 to TRBJ2-2; D is perhaps TRBD1 or TRBD2 (5 bases each). The ends were cut back, 5 bases at V and 0 bases at J, with 13 bases in the middle. The V gene's germline CDR1 is LNHDA and CDR2 SQIVND (reference sequence). CDR3 length equals 16 residues. CDR3 protein: CASSPGTYTNTGELFF. The DNA for the CDR3 is TGTGCCAGTAGTCCCGGGACGTACACGAACACCGGGGAGCTGTTTTTT. The entire variable domain, with the rest obtained from reference TRBV19 and TRBJ2-2, is as follows: DGGITQSPKYLFRKEGQNVTLSCEQNLNHDAMYWYRQDPGQGLRLIYYSQIVNDFQKGDIAEGYSVSREKKESFPLTVTSAQKNPTAFYLCASSPGTYTNTGELFFGEGSRLTVL.

This clonotype was detected ten times or more. V is TRBV6-6 and J is TRBJ1-2; a possible D gene is TRBD1 (6 bases). The CDR3 totals 15 residues. V was shortened by 2 bases and J by 5 bases, with 15 bases between the two germline ends. The germline gives CDR1 MNHNY, CDR2 SVGAGI (reference sequence). CDR3 sequence: CASSYPRDTNYGYTF. DNA for the CDR3: TGTGCCAGCAGTTACCCCCGGGACACAAATTATGGCTACACCTTC.

This clonotype was recorded many times. The chain joins TRBV29-1 to TRBJ2-6, with unresolved D. This CDR3 has 13 amino acids. Germline V CDR1 and CDR2: SQVTM, ANQGSEA. The ends were cut back, 5 bases at V and 2 bases at J, with 7 bases in the middle. The CDR3 DNA follows: TGCAGCGTTTACCGGCCTGGGGCCAACGTCCTGACTTTC. Translated, it gives CSVYRPGANVLTF.

In this sample, this clonotype turned up many times. The rearrangement joins TRBV20-1 to TRBJ2-5, with 7 nucleotides matching TRBD2. This CDR3 comprises 13 residues. Per germline, CDR1 DFQATT and CDR2 SNEGSKA (reference sequence). J was trimmed by 7 bases and V by 8 bases; bases with no gene match: 13. The CDR3 spells CSFDGAGVGTQYF. As DNA, the CDR3 is TGCAGTTTCGACGGGGCGGGGGTAGGGACCCAGTACTTC.

This clonotype occurred many times. J is TRBJ2-6 and V is TRBV18; perhaps TRBD1 as D (6 bases). Looked up from germline, CDR1 is KGHSH and CDR2 is LQKENI. The V end was cut by 5 bases, the J end by 0 bases, with 11 bases between. The CDR3 is 16 residues long. CDR3 protein: CASSTQQGSGANVLTF. Written as DNA, the CDR3 is TGTGCCAGCTCAACACAACAGGGCTCTGGGGCCAACGTCCTGACTTTC.

By proportion, this clonotype is medium-sized. Germline and junction disagree at one end, which may indicate a read error. The chain is built from TRBV7-7 and TRBJ1-1; D is possibly TRBD1 (5 bases). The CDR3 is 16 amino acids. Germline CDR1 and CDR2: SSHAT and FNYEAQ (reference sequence). The CDR3 coding sequence is TGTGCTAGCAGCTTACGGGCTCAGGGAAGTGGGACTGAAGCTTTCTTT. Translated, it gives CASSLRAQGSGTEAFF.

This clonotype was counted many times. The chain joins TRBV7-2 to TRBJ2-3; 9 bases align to TRBD2. The ends lost 3 bases at V and 1 base at J; junction bases unmatched: 11. This CDR3 has 18 residues. The V gene's germline CDR1 is SGHTA and CDR2 FQGNSA. In DNA, the CDR3 is TGTGCCAGCAGCTTCGCTCTCCTATCTAGCGGGGGCACAGATACGCAGTATTTT. Amino acids: CASSFALLSSGGTDTQYF.

This clonotype was seen ten or more times. This chain's CDR3 is CSGGMGDTEAFF. CDR3 sequence (DNA): TGCAGCGGTGGAATGGGTGACACTGAAGCTTTCTTT. The V gene is TRBV29-1, the J gene TRBJ1-1; D remains ambiguous. The CDR3 is 12 amino acids. V shed 7 bases and J shed 3 bases, with 12 bases lying between them. Per the germline V gene, CDR1 is SQVTM and CDR2 is ANQGSEA.

DNA for the CDR3: TGCAGCGCCTTAGCGTGGACTTACGCGAACACCGGGGAGCTGTTTTTT. It translates to CSALAWTYANTGELFF. This chain links TRBV29-1 with TRBJ2-2; possibly TRBD2 for D (5 bases). Trimming shortened V by 7 bases and J by 0 bases, and 18 bases separated the two germline ends. Germline V gene data show CDR1 as SQVTM and CDR2 as ANQGSEA. The CDR3 has 16 residues.

This clonotype was detected ten times or more. V gene TRBV14 combines with J gene TRBJ2-5; 8 bases align to TRBD1. The CDR3 sequence is 13 residues long. The germline CDR1 and CDR2 sequences are SGHDN and FVKESK. Germline trimming cut 6 bases from V and 3 bases from J; bases unmatched to any gene: 3. The CDR3 sequence: CASRDRGEETQYF. The CDR3 bases are TGTGCCAGCAGAGACAGGGGAGAAGAGACCCAGTACTTC.

This clonotype is labeled medium-sized (0.01 to 0.1%). The chain recombines TRBV20-1 with TRBJ2-7; TRBD2 matches 12 bases. The CDR3 is 17 amino acids. With V trimmed by 0 bases and J by 3 bases, 9 bases remained unmatched. CDR1 and CDR2 from the germline V gene are DFQATT and SNEGSKA (reference sequence). The CDR3: CSARDRALAGGLYEQYF. DNA for the CDR3: TGCAGTGCTAGAGATAGGGCGCTAGCGGGGGGGCTCTACGAGCAGTACTTC.

This clonotype was seen ten or more times. V is TRBV20-1 and J is TRBJ2-1; weak D call: TRBD2 (7 bases). This CDR3 is 14 amino acids long. Deletions cut 6 bases from V and 5 bases from J, with 17 bases between. Per the germline V gene, CDR1 is DFQATT and CDR2 is SNEGSKA (reference sequence). The CDR3 sequence is CSAEGGPRNNEQFF. The CDR3 region has the DNA TGCAGTGCGGAGGGGGGGCCTCGAAACAATGAGCAGTTCTTC.

In its sample, this clonotype was seen many times. The chain employs TRBV6-6 and TRBJ2-5; D unresolved. The CDR3 loop spans 12 amino acids. V was pared by 2 bases and J by 1 base, with 2 bases between. Germline-derived CDR1 and CDR2 are MNHNY and SVGAGI (reference sequence). CDR3 in amino acids: CASSYRQETQYF. The CDR3 nucleotides read TGTGCCAGCAGTTACCGCCAAGAGACCCAGTACTTC.

This clonotype was detected ten times or more. The chain has TRBV19 and TRBJ1-6, with unresolved D. The CDR3 covers 12 residues. From germline, CDR1 is LNHDA and CDR2 SQIVND (reference sequence). The ends were cut back, 7 bases at V and 10 bases at J, with 11 bases in the middle. This CDR3 is CASNNGLSPLHF. The CDR3 nucleotides are TGTGCCAGTAATAATGGACTGTCACCCCTCCACTTT.

This clonotype qualifies as medium-sized. This chain connects TRBV5-1 to TRBJ1-4, with unresolved D. V was clipped by 7 bases and J by 0 bases, with 10 bases between them. The length of the CDR3 is 14 residues. Germline V CDR1 and CDR2: SGHRS, YFSETQ. In DNA, the CDR3 is TGCGCCAGCTCCCCATTTGCAACTAATGAAAAACTGTTTTTT. Protein: CASSPFATNEKLFF.

This clonotype appeared many times. The chain uses TRBV12-3 or TRBV12-4 and TRBJ2-6, with 8 bases lining up with TRBD1. This CDR3 has 16 residues. Trimming at V came to 8 bases and at J to 0 bases, leaving 6 bases not matched to a gene. The CDR3 coding sequence is TGTGCCAGCGACAGGGGTCTTACCTCTGGGGCCAACGTCCTGACTTTC. It encodes CASDRGLTSGANVLTF.

In this sample, this clonotype is medium-sized. The chain couples TRBV10-3 to TRBJ1-4; D gene unclear. The CDR3 totals 14 residues. Trimming took off 1 base at V and 5 bases at J, with 8 bases between the two ends. The germline CDR1 and CDR2 sequences are ENHRY and SYGVKD. Here the CDR3 reads CAISEFRSNEKLFF. The CDR3 region has the DNA TGTGCCATCAGTGAGTTCAGGTCCAATGAAAAACTGTTTTTT.

Many counts were recorded for this clonotype. The rearrangement uses TRBV12-3 or TRBV12-4 and TRBJ1-1; 10 bases are shared with TRBD1. V was clipped by 6 bases and J by 1 base; unmatched bases: 11. The CDR3 length is 17 residues. This chain's CDR3 is CASSIVPGQGPNTEAFF. For the CDR3, the DNA is TGTGCCAGCAGCATAGTCCCGGGACAGGGGCCGAACACTGAAGCTTTCTTT.

This clonotype is labeled as medium-sized (0.01 to 0.1%). The CDR3 coding sequence is TGTGCCATCAGGAGCTATGAAGCAGATACGCAGTATTTT. It encodes CAIRSYEADTQYF. The V gene is TRBV10-3, the J gene TRBJ2-3; D gene unclear. Germline V lookup: CDR1 ENHRY, CDR2 SYGVKD. Deletions cut 6 bases from V and 4 bases from J, with 11 bases between. The CDR3 has 13 residues.

In this sample, this clonotype turned up many times. The chain joins TRBV6-6 to TRBJ1-1, with D maybe TRBD1 (6 bases). Trimming stripped 6 bases from V and 8 bases from J, with 22 bases between. Germline CDR1 reads MNHNY; CDR2 reads SVGAGI (reference sequence). The CDR3 totals 15 residues. CDR3 sequence (DNA): TGTGCCAGCAGCCAGAGACGGACAGTACTTGACGAAGCTTTCTTT. Its protein is CASSQRRTVLDEAFF.

This clonotype was counted many times. V is TRBV7-2 and J is TRBJ1-6; D is perhaps TRBD1 (6 bases). Between the trimmed V and J ends, which lost 3 bases and 0 bases, there was a span of 12 bases. CDR1 and CDR2 from the germline V gene are SGHTA and FQGNSA. The CDR3 totals 17 residues. The CDR3 DNA follows: TGTGCCAGCAGCTTCCGTAGGGACATCTCCTATAATTCACCCCTCCACTTT. Amino acid sequence: CASSFRRDISYNSPLHF.